These 5 T cell receptor beta chains originate from one sample sequenced in a study of memory CD4+ T cells and cytomegalovirus serostatus. This table comes from immunoSEQ multiplex PCR, and its TCRdb copy is limited to in-frame clones, with some not included. The sample has 60,000 to 70,000 clones; 75% to 80% are singletons. Single viable CD3+CD4+CD8-CD45RO+ cells were sorted as the memory CD4+ T cells. Sequencing used memory CD4+ T cells from blood. Every receptor here comes from an adult in good health and CMV-seropositive.

CDR3 loop: CASSLAGGHTDTQYF. CDR3 DNA: TGCGCCAGCAGCTTGGCGGGGGGCCACACAGATACGCAGTATTTT. The V and J genes are TRBV5-1 and TRBJ2-3; D might be TRBD2 (7 bases). Germline V gene data show CDR1 as SGHRS and CDR2 as YFSETQ. Deletions cut 0 bases from V and 2 bases from J, with 10 bases between. The CDR3 loop spans 15 amino acids.

As for this clone: Lacking the conserved final phenylalanine or tryptophan, this CDR3 likely reflects a read error. No DNA is shown, since the ends of the CDR3 on it are uncertain; the CDR3 is the one TCRdb lists. The CDR3 sequence is CASSFEGNRP. This chain connects TRBV12-1 to TRBJ2-3; TRBD1 is the table's D call and was not checked against the DNA. TRBV12-1 is assigned pseudogene status. The CDR3 is 10 amino acids in total, end residues counted.

The V call is TRBV7-2, the J call TRBJ2-1, with 12 bases fitting TRBD2. From germline, CDR1 is SGHTA and CDR2 FQGNSA. This CDR3 comprises 15 residues. After removal of 5 bases from V and 2 bases from J, the junction contained 1 base not matched to a gene. This chain's CDR3 is CASSRLAGAYNEQFF. In nucleotides, the CDR3 is TGTGCCAGCAGCCGACTAGCGGGGGCCTACAATGAGCAGTTCTTC.

This rearrangement joins TRBV5-8 to TRBJ2-1; 14 positions match TRBD2. The CDR3 consists of 19 residues. J was trimmed by 4 bases and V by 1 base; bases with no gene match: 10. Germline V gives CDR1 SGHTS, CDR2 YDEGEE. The CDR3 loop is CASSLWGLAGVPGYNEQFF. The CDR3 nucleotides are TGTGCCAGCAGCTTGTGGGGACTAGCGGGGGTCCCGGGATACAATGAGCAGTTCTTC.

The chain recombines TRBV5-5 with TRBJ2-2; the match to TRBD1 covers 11 bases. The CDR3 is 18 residues long. J lost 1 base, V lost 4 bases, and 9 bases had no gene match. Germline V gives CDR1 SGHKS, CDR2 YYEKEE (reference sequence). The CDR3, as DNA: TGTGCCAGCAGCCCCGGACAGGGGGCGTACCAGAACACCGGGGAGCTGTTTTTT. This translates into CASSPGQGAYQNTGELFF. Filled out from reference TRBV5-5 and TRBJ2-2, the complete variable domain reads DAGVTQSPTHLIKTRGQQVTLRCSPISGHKSVSWYQQVLGQGPQFIFQYYEKEERGRGNFPDRFSARQFPNYSSELNVNALLLGDSALYLCASSPGQGAYQNTGELFFGEGSRLTVL.